A selection of T cell receptor beta chains follows, all from one sample in a study of CD8 T cells in ankylosing spondylitis. One entry per CDR3 protein results from TCRdb running MiXCR on the 5' RACE reads. The sample records 250,000 or so distinct CDR3 sequences, more than 15% being singletons. Sequencing used blood, either unsorted or a sorted T cell fraction (not recorded which). These receptors came from a male donor with ankylosing spondylitis or in good health (not recorded which). CDR3s include the opening cysteine and the closing phenylalanine or tryptophan. The D gene is left open where the match is weak. Clone size is given for some rows only: seen once, a few or many times, or a class if the clone is expanded.

cdr3_length: 15; v_call: TRBV11-2; d_call: TRBD2; j_call: TRBJ2-7; clone_size: few; cdr3_nt: TGTGCCAGCAGCAAGACTAGCACCGGCTCCTACGAGCAGTACTTC; cdr3_aa: CASSKTSTGSYEQYF
cdr3_length: 13; v_call: TRBV7-9; d_call: TRBD1; j_call: TRBJ2-7; clone_size: many; cdr3_nt: TGTGCCAGCAGCTGGACAGGGTGGGACGAGCAGTACTTC; cdr3_aa: CASSWTGWDEQYF
cdr3_length: 16; v_call: TRBV4-1; d_call: .; j_call: TRBJ2-7; clone_size: .; cdr3_nt: TGCGCCAGCAGCCAAGATACTGGCAGGGGTTTAGTCGGGCAGTACTTC; cdr3_aa: CASSQDTGRGLVGQYF
cdr3_length: 17; v_call: TRBV4-1; d_call: TRBD2; j_call: TRBJ2-1; clone_size: few; cdr3_nt: TGCGCCAGCAGCCAAGCGGTCGTGGGAGGGAACTACAATGAGCAGTTCTTC; cdr3_aa: CASSQAVVGGNYNEQFF
cdr3_length: 14; v_call: TRBV20-1; d_call: TRBD2; j_call: TRBJ2-1; clone_size: .; cdr3_nt: TGCAGTGCTAGTAGTCTAGCGGGATTCAATGAGCAGTTCTTC; cdr3_aa: CSASSLAGFNEQFF
cdr3_length: 12; v_call: TRBV29-1; d_call: .; j_call: TRBJ2-3; clone_size: few; cdr3_nt: TGCAGCGTTGAAGATCCGGGGAATACGCAGTATTTT; cdr3_aa: CSVEDPGNTQYF
cdr3_length: 14; v_call: TRBV14; d_call: .; j_call: TRBJ2-1; clone_size: many; cdr3_nt: TGTGCCAGCAGCCAAGATTTTGATGACAATGAGCAGTTCTTC; cdr3_aa: CASSQDFDDNEQFF
cdr3_length: 15; v_call: TRBV12-3/TRBV12-4; d_call: TRBD2; j_call: TRBJ2-3; clone_size: .; cdr3_nt: TGTGCCAGCAGACCCCCGCGCGGGAGACTAGATACGCAGTATTTT; cdr3_aa: CASRPPRGRLDTQYF
cdr3_length: 15; v_call: TRBV27; d_call: .; j_call: TRBJ2-3; clone_size: .; cdr3_nt: TGTGCCAGCAGTTTACCCGGGGACGGCACAGATACGCAGTATTTT; cdr3_aa: CASSLPGDGTDTQYF
cdr3_length: 10; v_call: TRBV2; d_call: .; j_call: TRBJ2-3; clone_size: few; cdr3_nt: TGTGCCAGCGAGGTAGATACGCAGTATTTT; cdr3_aa: CASEVDTQYF
cdr3_length: 14; v_call: TRBV7-2; d_call: .; j_call: TRBJ1-1; clone_size: few; cdr3_nt: TGTGCCAGCAGCTTAGCACAAATGACCACTGAAGCTTTCTTT; cdr3_aa: CASSLAQMTTEAFF
cdr3_length: 23; v_call: TRBV6-2/TRBV6-3; d_call: TRBD2; j_call: TRBJ2-2; clone_size: .; cdr3_nt: TGTGCCAGCAGTTACTACCCCGGTCGACTAGCGGGAGGGCCGGTGTATCTAACCGGGGAGCTGTTTTTT; cdr3_aa: CASSYYPGRLAGGPVYLTGELFF
cdr3_length: 16; v_call: TRBV13; d_call: .; j_call: TRBJ2-2; clone_size: many; cdr3_nt: TGTGCCAGCAGCCTCATCAGGGGAGGAGACACCGGGGAGCTGTTTTTT; cdr3_aa: CASSLIRGGDTGELFF
cdr3_length: 13; v_call: TRBV2; d_call: .; j_call: TRBJ1-1; clone_size: many; cdr3_nt: TGTGCCAGCATGGCAGACTTGAACACTGAAGCTTTCTTT; cdr3_aa: CASMADLNTEAFF
cdr3_length: 16; v_call: TRBV3-1; d_call: TRBD2; j_call: TRBJ2-1; clone_size: .; cdr3_nt: TGTGCCAGCAGCCGGGGACTAGCGGGAGTGTACAATGAGCAGTTCTTC; cdr3_aa: CASSRGLAGVYNEQFF
cdr3_length: 16; v_call: TRBV7-9; d_call: .; j_call: TRBJ2-3; clone_size: many; cdr3_nt: TGTGCCAGCAGCCCGCCCCGGGGTGCGGGAACAGATACGCAGTATTTT; cdr3_aa: CASSPPRGAGTDTQYF
cdr3_length: 16; v_call: TRBV9; d_call: .; j_call: TRBJ2-1; clone_size: .; cdr3_nt: TGTGCCAGCAGCGCGGCCCGAACGGGAGCGGCCAATGAGCAGTTCTTC; cdr3_aa: CASSAARTGAANEQFF
cdr3_length: 18; v_call: TRBV10-2; d_call: .; j_call: TRBJ2-5; clone_size: .; cdr3_nt: TGCGCCAGCAGTGATGGGAGAAGGGGGGGCTTCCAGGGGGAGACCCAGTACTTC; cdr3_aa: CASSDGRRGGFQGETQYF
cdr3_length: 17; v_call: TRBV6-2/TRBV6-3; d_call: TRBD1; j_call: TRBJ2-6; clone_size: few; cdr3_nt: TGTGCCAGCAGTTACTGGACAGGAAGCTCTGGGGCCAACGTCCTGACTTTC; cdr3_aa: CASSYWTGSSGANVLTF
cdr3_length: 15; v_call: TRBV7-6; d_call: TRBD1; j_call: TRBJ2-1; clone_size: many; cdr3_nt: TGTGCCAGCAGCGATCGACAGGGGGTTCGGGATGAGCAGTTCTTC; cdr3_aa: CASSDRQGVRDEQFF
cdr3_length: 20; v_call: TRBV5-1; d_call: TRBD2; j_call: TRBJ2-1; clone_size: .; cdr3_nt: TGCGCCAGCAGCGTCGGACTAGCGGGAGAATTCTCCAGCTCCTACAATGAGCAGTTCTTC; cdr3_aa: CASSVGLAGEFSSSYNEQFF
cdr3_length: 18; v_call: TRBV28; d_call: TRBD2; j_call: TRBJ2-5; clone_size: once; cdr3_nt: TGTGCCAGCAGTTCAGGGACTAGCGGGAGGGCCGGAGGAGAGACCCAGTACTTC; cdr3_aa: CASSSGTSGRAGGETQYF
cdr3_length: 12; v_call: TRBV6-5; d_call: .; j_call: TRBJ1-4; clone_size: .; cdr3_nt: TGTGCCAGCAGTTCTCTAAATGAAAAACTGTTTTTT; cdr3_aa: CASSSLNEKLFF
cdr3_length: 15; v_call: TRBV29-1; d_call: TRBD1; j_call: TRBJ2-5; clone_size: few; cdr3_nt: TGCAGCGTTGGGGACAGGGGGCCCTTGGGAGAGACCCAGTACTTC; cdr3_aa: CSVGDRGPLGETQYF
cdr3_length: 16; v_call: TRBV12-3/TRBV12-4; d_call: .; j_call: TRBJ2-2; clone_size: .; cdr3_nt: TGTGCCAGCAGTTCCGGGACGGCACCGAACACCGGGGAGCTGTTTTTT; cdr3_aa: CASSSGTAPNTGELFF
cdr3_length: 17; v_call: TRBV27; d_call: TRBD1; j_call: TRBJ1-4; clone_size: few; cdr3_nt: TGTGCCAGCAGTTCCTCCGGGACAGGGGGCCCGGGGGAAAAACTGTTTTTT; cdr3_aa: CASSSSGTGGPGEKLFF